This entry features one T cell receptor (beta chain) sequence. Its antigen is not identified. Sequencing followed a ViraFEST assay step that expanded antigen-specific CD4+ T cells with viral peptide pools. Isolating CD4+ T cells followed around nine days of culture. Every participant took two doses of the BNT162b2 or mRNA-1273 vaccine. The germline gives CDR1 KGHDR, CDR2 SFDVKD. V lost 2 bases and J 6 bases, leaving 7 bases between the germline ends. The CDR3 extends over 13 amino acids. These data belong to a study of vaccination effects on CD4 cells after COVID-19. Notes on the study in general: After vaccination, at late timepoints, clones induced by infection and by vaccine contracted markedly.

Method: immunoSEQ multiplex PCR; TCRdb's copy keeps in-frame clones and lacks some. The table has 65,000 to 70,000 clones, approximately 76% seen once. The origin of this receptor is a human donor who received a COVID-19 vaccine. The sequences come from CD4+ T cells from PBMCs cultured with HCoV-OC43 spike peptides, collected after COVID-19 vaccination. The subset: HCoV-OC43 spike overlapping peptide pool stimulation. V is TRBV24-1 and J is TRBJ1-5, with a weak D call TRBD1 (5 bases). The CDR3 coding sequence is TGTGCCACCAGTGATTCGGGGACTCAGCCCCAGCATTTT. Translation gives CATSDSGTQPQHF.